One and the same sample provided the 21 T cell receptor beta chains below, sequenced in a study of blood T cell repertoires in COVID-19 (TCRdb year 2020). The library was made by the immunoSEQ multiplex PCR assay. TCRdb obtained this table from immuneACCESS and retained in-frame rearrangements with V and J assigned. These tables miss some clones; where compared with another copy, unresolved V genes account for less than half of the shortfall, and the remainder is unexplained. The sample has about 490,000 clones on record, over 75% of them singletons. Clones ranked in the top ten supply more than 3% of the sample. Sequenced material: peripheral blood. Source of these receptors: a human donor in a cohort sampled during active COVID-19.

A note on this clone: Additional DNA sequences in this sample encode the identical CDR3. The rearrangement links TRBV28 to TRBJ1-2; 9 positions agree with TRBD1. CDR1 is MDHEN and CDR2 is SYDVKM in the germline V gene. This CDR3 has 14 amino acids. V lost 5 bases, J lost 2 bases, and 3 bases stayed unmatched. The CDR3 protein is CASSPGQGNYGYTF. As DNA, the CDR3 is TGTGCCAGCAGTCCTGGACAGGGGAACTATGGCTACACCTTC.

The V and J genes are TRBV15 and TRBJ2-3; 15 bases map to TRBD2. Germline V gives CDR1 LNHNV, CDR2 YYDKDF (reference sequence). The CDR3 runs to 18 residues. The ends lost 4 bases at V and 1 base at J; junction bases unmatched: 6. CDR3 protein: CATSTGTSGRWGTDTQYF. The CDR3 coding sequence is TGTGCCACCAGCACCGGGACTAGCGGGAGGTGGGGCACAGATACGCAGTATTTT.

The V gene is TRBV30, the J gene TRBJ2-3; a weak D match, TRBD2 (5 bases). V was shortened by 1 base and J by 5 bases, with 13 bases between the two germline ends. CDR1 is GTSNPN and CDR2 is SVGIG in the germline V gene (reference sequence). The CDR3 runs to 14 residues. CDR3 sequence: CAWSGGSLEDTQYF. CDR3 DNA sequence: TGTGCCTGGAGTGGCGGGTCTTTGGAAGATACGCAGTATTTT.

This chain links TRBV19 with TRBJ2-1, with 9 bases matching TRBD1. The CDR3 spans 15 residues. The trim removed 1 base at V and 7 bases at J, leaving 5 bases unmatched. Germline loops: CDR1 LNHDA, CDR2 SQIVND (reference sequence). CDR3 sequence reads: CASSIAGTGLNEQFF. DNA for the CDR3: TGTGCCAGTAGTATAGCAGGGACAGGGTTGAATGAGCAGTTCTTC.

V usage is TRBV6-1 and J usage is TRBJ1-1, with D possibly being TRBD1 (5 bases). The ends were cut back, 1 base at V and 4 bases at J, with 7 bases in the middle. This CDR3 region has 13 residues. Germline CDR1 reads MNHNS; CDR2 reads SASEGT. The CDR3 sequence: CASSEGRVTEAFF. CDR3 DNA sequence: TGTGCCAGCAGTGAAGGCAGGGTCACTGAAGCTTTCTTT.

The rearrangement joins TRBV7-2 to TRBJ2-1; D may be TRBD1 (5 bases). Trimming pared 5 bases from V and 6 bases from J, leaving 11 bases between. The CDR3 has 13 residues. The germline V gene encodes CDR1 SGHTA and CDR2 FQGNSA. CDR3 protein: CASSPDSRNEQFF. CDR3 nucleotides: TGTGCCAGCAGCCCCGACAGCCGCAATGAGCAGTTCTTC.

The CDR3 reads CASSIAETGKQFF. In DNA form, the CDR3 reads TGTGCCAGTAGTATCGCCGAGACAGGCAAGCAGTTCTTC. The V gene is TRBV19, the J gene TRBJ2-1; tentatively, D is TRBD1 (6 bases). Germline V gene sequence: CDR1 LNHDA, CDR2 SQIVND (reference sequence). The ends were cut back, 3 bases at V and 11 bases at J, with 14 bases in the middle. CDR3 length: 13 residues.

This clone was detected only a few times. The chain combines TRBV7-9 with TRBJ2-5; 10 bases are shared with TRBD2. CDR1 and CDR2 from the germline V gene are SEHNR and FQNEAQ (reference sequence). The CDR3 runs 15 residues. Unmatched junction bases numbered 9, after V lost 6 bases and J lost 5 bases. CDR3 residues: CASSRSGRLRETQYF. In DNA, the CDR3 is TGTGCCAGCAGTCGTAGCGGGAGGCTGAGGGAGACCCAGTACTTC.

The V and J genes are TRBV7-2 and TRBJ1-2; no clear D gene. V lost 8 bases and J lost 5, with 15 bases in between. The CDR3 contains 13 residues. The V gene's germline CDR1 is SGHTA and CDR2 FQGNSA. CDR3 sequence (DNA): TGTGCCAGCGGTGAATTTACAGATTATGGCTACACCTTC. This encodes CASGEFTDYGYTF.

The chain carries TRBV25-1 and TRBJ2-7, with a weak D call TRBD1 (7 bases). V dropped 1 base and J dropped 1 base, with 20 bases sitting between them. Germline CDR1 MGHDK, CDR2 SYGVNS. The CDR3 has 18 amino acids. CDR3 loop: CASSESGNWRGQSYEQYF. The CDR3 bases are TGTGCCAGCAGTGAATCGGGAAACTGGAGGGGGCAATCCTACGAGCAGTACTTC.

The gene calls are TRBV9 and TRBJ2-2; TRBD2 might be the D (6 bases). The CDR3 loop spans 15 amino acids. CDR1 is SGDLS, CDR2 YYNGEE, per germline. V was cut by 3 bases and J by 5 bases, with 14 bases left in between. The CDR3 loop is CASSAEGPGTGELFF. The CDR3 bases are TGTGCCAGCAGCGCGGAGGGCCCGGGAACCGGGGAGCTGTTTTTT.

This chain connects TRBV7-8 to TRBJ2-5; TRBD1 aligns across 7 bases. Germline loops: CDR1 SGHVS, CDR2 FQNEAQ. Trimming at V came to 6 bases and at J to 1 base, leaving 8 bases not matched to a gene. This CDR3 has 15 residues. The chain's CDR3 is CASRTETGFQETQYF. The DNA of the CDR3 is TGTGCCAGCAGAACCGAGACAGGGTTCCAAGAGACCCAGTACTTC.

This clone was counted once. The chain uses TRBV4-2 and TRBJ2-7; 12 positions match TRBD1. The V and J ends lost 6 bases and 4 bases, in that order; junction bases with no gene match: 10. Germline CDR1 reads LGHNA; CDR2 reads YNFKEQ. The CDR3 length is 16 residues. The CDR3 coding sequence is TGTGCCAGCAGTCGGACCGGGACAGGGGGCCAGTACGAGCAGTACTTC. This translates into CASSRTGTGGQYEQYF.

Points on this clone: The same CDR3 is also encoded by other DNA sequences in this sample. The chain uses TRBV5-1 and TRBJ2-5; D not resolved. This CDR3 has 12 amino acids. V was pared by 3 bases and J by 2 bases, with 5 bases between. Germline loops: CDR1 SGHRS, CDR2 YFSETQ. The CDR3 bases are TGCGCCAGCAGCTCCGTTCAAGAGACCCAGTACTTC. It codes for CASSSVQETQYF.

The rearrangement links TRBV19 to TRBJ1-2; TRBD1 might be the D (6 bases). V lost 3 bases and J lost 1, with 18 bases in between. Germline V gene lookup returns CDR1 LNHDA and CDR2 SQIVND (reference sequence). This CDR3 region has 17 residues. Here the CDR3 reads CASSISGAWGLNYGYTF. The CDR3 DNA reads as TGTGCCAGTAGTATCTCGGGCGCCTGGGGGCTTAACTATGGCTACACCTTC.

This clone was seen only once. V and J are TRBV28 and TRBJ1-3; 7 nucleotides agree with TRBD1. Trimming removed 6 bases from V and 0 bases from J; junction bases left unmatched: 5. CDR3 length equals 15 residues. The germline V gene has CDR1 MDHEN and CDR2 SYDVKM. CDR3 amino acids: CASSPDRVSGNTIYF. In nucleotides, the CDR3 is TGTGCCAGCAGCCCTGACAGGGTCTCTGGAAACACCATATATTTT. Together with reference TRBV28 and TRBJ1-3, the CDR3 gives the full variable domain: DVKVTQSSRYLVKRTGEKVFLECVQDMDHENMFWYRQDPGLGLRLIYFSYDVKMKEKGDIPEGYSVSREKKERFSLILESASTNQTSMYLCASSPDRVSGNTIYFGEGSWLTVV.

The sample holds one count of this clone. The V call is TRBV21-1, the J call TRBJ2-3; the table's D call, TRBD2, has no DNA check behind it. TRBV21-1 is classified as a pseudogene. The CDR3 is made up of 21 amino acids. For the CDR3, the DNA is TGTGCCAGCAGCAAAAACCACTTCCTTTCGGGAAAAAAACCGTATATGGATACGCAGTATTTT. Protein sequence: CASSKNHFLSGKKPYMDTQYF.

V usage is TRBV3-1 (or the pseudogene TRBV3-2) and J usage is TRBJ1-4; weak D call: TRBD1 (5 bases). This CDR3 contains 16 residues. With 2 bases removed from V and 8 bases from J, the gap between germline ends came to 18 bases. Germline V gene data show CDR1 as LGHDT and CDR2 as YNNKEL (reference sequence). CDR3 region: CASSQRSAQGAEKLFF. The CDR3 DNA reads TGTGCCAGCAGCCAACGATCGGCCCAGGGCGCGGAAAAACTGTTTTTT.

The gene calls are TRBV12-3 or TRBV12-4 and TRBJ1-6; D may be TRBD1 (6 bases). Trimming cost V 7 bases and J 15 bases, with 16 bases left between them. The CDR3 length is 12 residues. This CDR3 reads CASTTGGRDLHF. The CDR3 region has the DNA TGTGCCAGCACCACGGGGGGGCGAGACCTCCACTTT.

The J gene is TRBJ2-3, the V gene TRBV12-2; the table's D call, TRBD1, was not checked against the DNA. TRBV12-2 is termed a pseudogene. This CDR3 has 14 amino acids. The CDR3 protein is CASRWTGQADTQYF. CDR3 DNA sequence: TGTGCAAGTCGGTGGACAGGTCAGGCAGATACGCAGTATTTT.

The genes are TRBV27 and TRBJ2-1; D perhaps matches TRBD2 (5 bases). Trimming took off 0 bases at V and 2 bases at J, with 11 bases between the two ends. Germline CDR1 is MNHEY and CDR2 is SMNVEV (reference sequence). CDR3 length equals 16 residues. CDR3 sequence: CASSLSTRVAYNEQFF. For the CDR3, the DNA is TGTGCCAGCAGTTTATCGACGCGGGTAGCCTACAATGAGCAGTTCTTC.